The rows below give T cell receptor beta chains drawn from one sample of a study of cytomegalovirus exposure and HLA in healthy donors. Clones were sequenced by immunoSEQ multiplex PCR, and TCRdb holds only the in-frame ones, with some missing. Of 200,000 or so clones detected, 84% appear once; the ten largest clones hold under 7.5%. Sequenced sample: PBMCs. These receptors were obtained from a young man in good health and CMV-seropositive. Both conserved end residues are trimmed from each CDR3. D genes are given only for firm matches.

d_gene | j_gene | v_gene | len | CDR3aa
. | TRBJ2-7 | TRBV7-3 | 12 | ASSLSPASYEQY
. | TRBJ1-1 | TRBV18 | 11 | ASSRGHLDEAF
TRBD1 | TRBJ1-2 | TRBV7-2 | 13 | ASSSPDRGPAGYT
TRBD1 | TRBJ2-1 | TRBV27 | 14 | ASSQTGTGYYNEQF
TRBD2 | TRBJ2-1 | TRBV9 | 14 | ASSVDLGLAYNEQF
TRBD1 | TRBJ1-1 | TRBV5-4 | 12 | ASSLGQADTEAF
TRBD2 | TRBJ2-3 | TRBV7-2 | 14 | ASSSRLAEGSDTQY
TRBD2 | TRBJ2-7 | TRBV5-4 | 12 | ASSSELAAYEQY
TRBD1 | TRBJ1-5 | TRBV30 | 12 | AWSWTGGDQPQH
. | TRBJ1-2 | TRBV19 | 13 | ASSIQGRPNYGYT
TRBD2 | TRBJ2-7 | TRBV10-3 | 10 | AISFQGGEQY
. | TRBJ2-7 | TRBV30 | 12 | AWSGIRDSYEQY
TRBD2 | TRBJ2-1 | TRBV7-8 | 16 | ASSLRAGGTSSYNEQF
. | TRBJ2-1 | TRBV28 | 13 | ASSTQGSSYNEQF
. | TRBJ2-1 | TRBV6-5 | 13 | ASSYEPTYYNEQF
TRBD1 | TRBJ2-2 | TRBV10-3 | 12 | AIRSTGGTGELF
TRBD1 | TRBJ2-2 | TRBV6-5 | 13 | ASTRTGVDTGELF
. | TRBJ2-7 | TRBV30 | 11 | AWSGRQEREQY
TRBD2 | TRBJ2-1 | TRBV6-5 | 13 | ASSYLAGGNNEQF
TRBD2 | TRBJ2-3 | TRBV4-1 | 17 | ASRGVTDSGDSSTDTQY
. | TRBJ2-5 | TRBV4-1 | 13 | ASSQDPTGAETQY
. | TRBJ2-7 | TRBV4-3 | 11 | ASSQGTNYEQY
. | TRBJ2-1 | TRBV27 | 13 | ASTLSGSSYNEQF
. | TRBJ1-4 | TRBV4-1 | 10 | ASSRPFGKLF
. | TRBJ2-7 | TRBV28 | 9 | ASSPLGEQY
. | TRBJ1-1 | TRBV5-1 | 13 | ASSFPDRLNTEAF
. | TRBJ2-2 | TRBV7-9 | 13 | ASSTRVPGTGELF
TRBD2 | TRBJ2-3 | TRBV6-1 | 12 | ASMSGGSEDTQY
TRBD1 | TRBJ2-7 | TRBV6-6 | 14 | ASSSPSTGVAYEQY
TRBD2 | TRBJ2-1 | TRBV28 | 14 | ASSFVQTSGDNEQF
. | TRBJ2-5 | TRBV28 | 13 | ASSLGRGRQETQY
TRBD2 | TRBJ2-7 | TRBV5-1 | 13 | ASSLDLAEPYEQY
TRBD2 | TRBJ2-5 | TRBV7-6 | 14 | ASSPSTSGRAETQY
TRBD2 | TRBJ2-7 | TRBV27 | 12 | ASSPRLAGYEQY
. | TRBJ2-1 | TRBV14 | 13 | ASRIGGGPYNEQF
TRBD1 | TRBJ2-7 | TRBV11-1 | 13 | ASSLDGQGSYEQY
. | TRBJ1-1 | TRBV30 | 12 | AWGSGVGNTEAF
. | TRBJ2-7 | TRBV7-8 | 11 | ASSLALSYEQY
TRBD2 | TRBJ2-7 | TRBV28 | 13 | ASSFPSGSSYEQY
. | TRBJ1-4 | TRBV27 | 13 | ASSLTGDRNEKLF
. | TRBJ2-5 | TRBV29-1 | 14 | SVDIRGTAFKETQY
. | TRBJ2-3 | TRBV5-6 | 14 | ASSLGLAASTDTQY
TRBD2 | TRBJ2-7 | TRBV27 | 14 | ASSASTSGSFYEQY
TRBD2 | TRBJ2-1 | TRBV9 | 12 | ASSVEREDNEQF
TRBD2 | TRBJ2-7 | TRBV2 | 12 | ASISLAGYYEQY
TRBD2 | TRBJ2-2 | TRBV5-7 | 14 | ASMMAASGRAGELF
. | TRBJ2-5 | TRBV4-2 | 11 | ASSQDLGGGQY
. | TRBJ2-5 | TRBV18 | 13 | ASSPQTGDQETQY
TRBD2 | TRBJ2-2 | TRBV7-6 | 13 | ASSLTSGDTGELF
TRBD1 | TRBJ2-7 | TRBV27 | 13 | ASSPRQGRLIEQY
TRBD1 | TRBJ1-2 | TRBV5-5 | 12 | ASSLDRGDTSYT
. | TRBJ2-5 | TRBV5-6 | 13 | ASSFGWGEVETQY
TRBD1 | TRBJ2-7 | TRBV7-6 | 11 | ASSSGQMYEQY
. | TRBJ2-2 | TRBV28 | 13 | ASSFRLANTGELF
TRBD2 | TRBJ2-7 | TRBV7-9 | 14 | ASSSPRFRGESEQY
. | TRBJ2-5 | TRBV25-1 | 12 | ASSDRTDQETQY